This T cell receptor beta chain was captured in a study of cytomegalovirus exposure and HLA in healthy donors. The PCR employed 60 Vbeta primers together with 13 Jbeta primers. The method was immunoSEQ multiplex PCR; TCRdb's version includes in-frame clones alone and lacks a portion of them. The repertoire holds approximately 200,000 clones, with roughly 78% as singletons. The origin of this receptor is a girl aged 5-17 years in good health and CMV-seropositive. Sample: PBMCs.

As DNA, the CDR3 is TGTGCCAGCAGCTTAGCTTTGACAGGGTATGGCTACACCTTC. Translation gives CASSLALTGYGYTF. The rearrangement uses TRBV7-8 and TRBJ1-2, with 7 bases matching TRBD1. The CDR3 runs to 14 residues. Germline CDR1 SGHVS, CDR2 FQNEAQ. J was trimmed by 5 bases and V by 0 bases; bases with no gene match: 3.